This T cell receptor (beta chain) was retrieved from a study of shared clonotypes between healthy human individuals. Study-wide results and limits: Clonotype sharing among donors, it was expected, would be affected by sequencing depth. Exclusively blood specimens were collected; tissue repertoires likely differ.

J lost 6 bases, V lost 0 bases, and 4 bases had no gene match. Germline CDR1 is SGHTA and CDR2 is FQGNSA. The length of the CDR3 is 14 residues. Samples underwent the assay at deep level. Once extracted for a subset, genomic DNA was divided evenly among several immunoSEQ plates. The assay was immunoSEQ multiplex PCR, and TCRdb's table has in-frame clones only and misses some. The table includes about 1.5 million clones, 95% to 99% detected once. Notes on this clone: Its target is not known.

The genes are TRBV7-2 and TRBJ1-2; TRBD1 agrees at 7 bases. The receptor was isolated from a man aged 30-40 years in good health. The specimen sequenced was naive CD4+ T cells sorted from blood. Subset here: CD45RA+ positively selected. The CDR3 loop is CASSLAVGTDGYTF. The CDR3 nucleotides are TGTGCCAGCAGCTTAGCGGTAGGGACAGATGGCTACACCTTC.